This T cell receptor (beta chain) is from a study of cytomegalovirus exposure and HLA in healthy donors. Trimming removed 5 bases from V and 4 bases from J, with 12 bases in between. There are 13 residues in the CDR3. Germline V gene data show CDR1 as LNHDA and CDR2 as SQIVND (reference sequence). PCR primers comprised 60 Vbeta and 13 Jbeta primers. The data were produced by immunoSEQ multiplex PCR, yet TCRdb's version contains in-frame clones alone and is incomplete. The table shows 150,000 to 200,000 clones, with around 75% occurring only once. This clonotype was obtained from a female donor in good health and CMV-seronegative. The J gene is TRBJ2-7, the V gene TRBV19; D gene unclear. The sequencing input was PBMCs. The CDR3 here is CASSSSSPYEQYF. The DNA for the CDR3 is TGTGCCAGTAGTTCCTCCTCCCCTTACGAGCAGTACTTC. Based on the CDR3 plus reference TRBV19 and TRBJ2-7, the full variable domain is DGGITQSPKYLFRKEGQNVTLSCEQNLNHDAMYWYRQDPGQGLRLIYYSQIVNDFQKGDIAEGYSVSREKKESFPLTVTSAQKNPTAFYLCASSSSSPYEQYFGPGTRLTVT.